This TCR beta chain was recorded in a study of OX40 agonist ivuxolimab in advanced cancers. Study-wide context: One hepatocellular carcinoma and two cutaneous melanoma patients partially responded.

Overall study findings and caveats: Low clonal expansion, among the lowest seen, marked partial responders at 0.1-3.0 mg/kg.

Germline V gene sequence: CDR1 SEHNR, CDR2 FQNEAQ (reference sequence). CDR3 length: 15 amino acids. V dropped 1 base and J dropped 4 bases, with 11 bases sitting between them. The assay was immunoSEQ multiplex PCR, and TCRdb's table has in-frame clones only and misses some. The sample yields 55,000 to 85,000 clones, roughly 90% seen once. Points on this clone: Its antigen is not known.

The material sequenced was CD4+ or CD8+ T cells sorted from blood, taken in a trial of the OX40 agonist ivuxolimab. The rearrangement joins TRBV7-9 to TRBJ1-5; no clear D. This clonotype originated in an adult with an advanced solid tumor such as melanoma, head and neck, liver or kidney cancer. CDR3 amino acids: CASSLGNEGNQPQHF. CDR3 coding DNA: TGTGCCAGCAGCTTAGGGAACGAGGGAAATCAGCCCCAGCATTTT.